This TCR beta chain is drawn from a study of blood T cell repertoires in COVID-19. Study summary: From T cells, B-cell-depleted T cells, or PBMCs came the material, which was cDNA or gDNA.

The CDR3 is 15 residues long. Trimming removed 5 bases from V and 0 bases from J, with 14 bases in between. Per the germline V gene, CDR1 is SGHAT and CDR2 is FQDESV (reference sequence). Produced via immunoSEQ multiplex PCR; TCRdb's table is partial and in-frame only. This table holds a few hundred thousand clones, roughly 88% found once. Specimen: PBMCs or T cells enriched from blood (not recorded which). J is TRBJ2-7 and V is TRBV11-1; tentative D call: TRBD2 (5 bases). This TCR was recovered from a man between 25 and 39 years old who had recovered from COVID-19. CDR3 sequence (DNA): TGTGCCAGCAGCCTACAACGAGGGAGCTCCTACGAGCAGTACTTC. Translated: CASSLQRGSSYEQYF.